The entry that follows covers one T cell receptor beta chain sequence. Germline V gene data show CDR1 as MNHNS and CDR2 as SASEGT. Trimming shortened V by 8 bases and J by 8 bases, and 21 bases separated the two germline ends. The CDR3 contains 15 residues. The data are from a study of cytomegalovirus exposure and HLA in healthy donors. The PCR made use of 60 Vbeta and 13 Jbeta primers. Clones were read by immunoSEQ multiplex PCR, and TCRdb kept only the in-frame ones, dropping some. Of 70,000 to 95,000 clones listed, around 80% are singletons. The sample taken for sequencing was PBMCs. The TCR was taken from a man aged 25-40 years in good health and CMV-seropositive. V and J are TRBV6-1 and TRBJ2-2; D not certain. As DNA, the CDR3 is TGTGCCAGCCTCAGAACGGCGGAAAATATGGGGGAGCTGTTTTTT. It is translated as CASLRTAENMGELFF.